These 28 T cell receptor beta chains share one sample of origin, sequenced in a study of OX40 agonist ivuxolimab in advanced cancers. Using immunoSEQ multiplex PCR, the repertoire was profiled, and TCRdb retains in-frame clones only, with some absent. The table has about 93,000 clones, about 91% seen once; the top ten hold roughly 0.5%. Here the sequenced sample was CD4+ or CD8+ T cells sorted from blood, taken in a trial of the OX40 agonist ivuxolimab. The source is an adult with an advanced solid tumor such as melanoma, head and neck, liver or kidney cancer.

The J gene is TRBJ2-1, the V gene TRBV7-8; TRBD2 is a possible D gene (5 bases). CDR3 length: 14 amino acids. V lost 5 bases and J lost 6, with 14 bases in between. CDR1 and CDR2 (germline): SGHVS, FQNEAQ. The CDR3 reads CASSPQSRGNEQFF. The CDR3, as DNA: TGTGCCAGCAGCCCACAGTCCCGGGGCAATGAGCAGTTCTTC.

This sequence joins TRBV6-1 and TRBJ2-3; perhaps TRBD2 as D (7 bases). V was shortened by 4 bases and J by 6 bases, with 23 bases between the two germline ends. CDR1 is MNHNS and CDR2 is SASEGT in the germline V gene. The CDR3 consists of 17 residues. The CDR3: CASSALLAGALGDTQYF. CDR3 DNA sequence: TGTGCCAGCAGTGCCCTCTTGGCGGGGGCACTAGGGGATACGCAGTATTTT.

This rearrangement joins TRBV29-1 to TRBJ1-1; D is perhaps TRBD1 (5 bases). Trimming took off 0 bases at V and 4 bases at J, with 18 bases between the two ends. Germline assignment: CDR1 SQVTM and CDR2 ANQGSEA. The CDR3 runs 16 residues. In nucleotides, the CDR3 is TGCAGCGTTGAAGATAAGATCGGGGGAGGATCCACTGAAGCTTTCTTT. Its translation is CSVEDKIGGGSTEAFF.

The chain recombines TRBV6-1 with TRBJ1-5, with D possibly matching TRBD1 (5 bases). The CDR3 spans 14 residues. Germline-derived CDR1 and CDR2 are MNHNS and SASEGT. V was trimmed by 0 bases and J by 6 bases, leaving 9 bases between them. The CDR3 is CASSEAGGTQPQHF. CDR3 sequence (DNA): TGTGCCAGCAGTGAAGCGGGGGGGACTCAGCCCCAGCATTTT.

The chain carries TRBV5-1 and TRBJ1-3, with D possibly TRBD1 on 5 matching bases. Trimming removed 4 bases at V and 0 bases at J, with 11 bases between. Germline V gene sequence: CDR1 SGHRS, CDR2 YFSETQ. The CDR3 consists of 15 residues. CDR3: CASSTAGSSGNTIYF. CDR3 nucleotides: TGCGCCAGCAGCACCGCAGGGAGCTCTGGAAACACCATATATTTT.

The CDR3 protein is CASSSGGGEQFF. CDR3 nucleotide sequence: TGTGCCAGCAGCTCCGGCGGAGGGGAGCAGTTCTTC. The chain has TRBV7-3 and TRBJ2-1; maybe TRBD2 (6 bases). Germline V gene data show CDR1 as SGHTA and CDR2 as FQGTGA. The CDR3 is made up of 12 amino acids. Trimming removed 4 bases from V and 10 bases from J, with 11 bases in between.

The J gene is TRBJ2-3, the V gene TRBV10-3, with 7 positions matching TRBD1. This CDR3 contains 15 residues. The V and J ends lost 4 bases and 4 bases, in that order; junction bases with no gene match: 8. The germline gives CDR1 ENHRY, CDR2 SYGVKD. CDR3 region: CAISVTGASPDTQYF. DNA for the CDR3: TGTGCCATCAGTGTAACAGGGGCATCTCCAGATACGCAGTATTTT.

The CDR3 DNA follows: TGCAGCGTTGAGGGACAGGGGCGGACTGAAGCTTTCTTT. It encodes CSVEGQGRTEAFF. The J gene is TRBJ1-1, the V gene TRBV29-1; TRBD1 agrees at 10 bases. Per germline, CDR1 SQVTM and CDR2 ANQGSEA. The CDR3 is 13 residues long. J was trimmed by 5 bases and V by 3 bases; bases with no gene match: 3.

The V call is TRBV30, the J call TRBJ1-6; D is unclear. This CDR3 contains 17 residues. The germline V gene encodes CDR1 GTSNPN and CDR2 SVGIG (reference sequence). V was clipped by 0 bases and J by 2 bases, with 14 bases between them. CDR3 sequence: CAWSVGSWRAYNSPLHF. The CDR3 DNA follows: TGTGCCTGGAGTGTAGGGTCCTGGAGGGCCTATAATTCACCCCTCCACTTT.

This clone was found a few times. This chain joins TRBV6-5 and TRBJ2-7; the match to TRBD1 covers 8 bases. The J segment lost 7 bases and the V segment lost 2 bases, leaving 10 bases of the junction unmatched. The CDR3 contains 15 residues. CDR1 and CDR2 (germline): MNHEY, SVGAGI. The DNA for the CDR3 is TGTGCCAGCAGTTACGCCCGACAGGGGCTCTGGGAGCAGTACTTC. Translation gives CASSYARQGLWEQYF.

The rearrangement uses TRBV5-1 and TRBJ2-7; 9 bases are a match to TRBD2. With 0 bases clipped from V and 3 bases from J, the junction kept 4 bases outside the gene matches. The CDR3 consists of 15 residues. The V gene's germline CDR1 is SGHRS and CDR2 YFSETQ. For the CDR3, the DNA is TGCGCCAGCAGCTTGGATGGGACTAGCCTCTACGAGCAGTACTTC. Translated: CASSLDGTSLYEQYF.

The chain recombines TRBV5-1 with TRBJ1-1; the match to TRBD1 covers 9 bases. This CDR3 contains 15 residues. Germline trimming cut 1 base from V and 4 bases from J; bases unmatched to any gene: 5. Germline-derived CDR1 and CDR2 are SGHRS and YFSETQ. CDR3 protein: CASSLTGGFVTEAFF. CDR3 nucleotides: TGCGCCAGCAGCTTGACAGGGGGCTTCGTCACTGAAGCTTTCTTT.

The rearrangement uses TRBV6-1 and TRBJ1-5; TRBD1 matches 8 bases. V gave up 6 bases and J gave up 4 bases; unmatched junction bases: 8. The CDR3 is 15 residues long. Germline V CDR1 and CDR2: MNHNS, SASEGT. Here the CDR3 DNA reads TGTGCCAGCAGGATGGACAGGGCTTTAAATCAGCCCCAGCATTTT. It codes for CASRMDRALNQPQHF.

This chain uses TRBV19 with TRBJ2-7; TRBD2 might be the D (6 bases). Germline CDR1 is LNHDA and CDR2 is SQIVND (reference sequence). Trimming shortened V by 2 bases and J by 3 bases, and 11 bases separated the two germline ends. The CDR3 length is 14 residues. For the CDR3, the DNA is TGTGCCAGTAGTATACAGGGAGGAGACTACGAGCAGTACTTC. Translating gives CASSIQGGDYEQYF. The full variable domain, its missing parts supplied by reference TRBV19 and TRBJ2-7, is DGGITQSPKYLFRKEGQNVTLSCEQNLNHDAMYWYRQDPGQGLRLIYYSQIVNDFQKGDIAEGYSVSREKKESFPLTVTSAQKNPTAFYLCASSIQGGDYEQYFGPGTRLTVT.

CDR3 amino acids: CASSSHSDSNYGYTF. The DNA for the CDR3 is TGTGCCAGTAGTTCACACTCGGACAGTAACTATGGCTACACCTTC. V usage is TRBV19 and J usage is TRBJ1-2; D possibly corresponds to TRBD1 (6 bases). This CDR3 has 15 residues. From germline, CDR1 is LNHDA and CDR2 SQIVND (reference sequence). V was cut by 5 bases and J by 1 base, with 14 bases left in between.

Details on this clone: Other DNA sequences in the same sample also yield this CDR3. The chain links TRBV18 to TRBJ2-3; D ambiguous. This CDR3 is 12 amino acids long. V lost 3 bases and J 0 bases, leaving 1 base between the germline ends. The germline V gene has CDR1 KGHSH and CDR2 LQKENI. The CDR3 nucleotides are TGTGCCAGCTCACCTAGCACAGATACGCAGTATTTT. Translated: CASSPSTDTQYF.

This chain connects TRBV2 to TRBJ2-7; TRBD1 matches at 10 bases. With V trimmed by 5 bases and J by 5 bases, 6 bases remained unmatched. Germline assignment: CDR1 SNHLY and CDR2 FYNNEI. The CDR3 runs 14 residues. CDR3 protein: CASSPGTGVNEQYF. In DNA form, the CDR3 reads TGTGCCAGCAGTCCCGGGACAGGGGTGAACGAGCAGTACTTC.

The chain has TRBV11-2 and TRBJ2-1; D not resolved. Germline V lookup: CDR1 SGHAT, CDR2 FQNNGV. This CDR3 is 12 amino acids long. V was clipped by 1 base and J by 7 bases, with 5 bases between them. The CDR3 sequence is CASSLVGNEQFF. CDR3 DNA sequence: TGTGCCAGCAGCTTAGTCGGTAATGAGCAGTTCTTC.

The rearrangement uses TRBV7-8 and TRBJ2-3, with 10 bases lining up with TRBD1. CDR1 and CDR2 from the germline V gene are SGHVS and FQNEAQ. The trim removed 4 bases at V and 0 bases at J, leaving 4 bases unmatched. The CDR3 is made up of 16 amino acids. As DNA, the CDR3 is TGTGCCAGCAGCTCCGGGACAGGGGTGAGCACAGATACGCAGTATTTT. Encoded protein: CASSSGTGVSTDTQYF.

The chain has TRBV27 and TRBJ2-7, with D possibly being TRBD2 (5 bases). The germline V gene encodes CDR1 MNHEY and CDR2 SMNVEV (reference sequence). The CDR3 runs 14 residues. V was cut by 5 bases and J by 5 bases, with 16 bases left in between. CDR3 sequence reads: CASSPAAEGHEQYF. CDR3 bases: TGTGCCAGCAGTCCGGCGGCAGAGGGCCACGAGCAGTACTTC.

V usage is TRBV28 and J usage is TRBJ1-1; D remains ambiguous. The CDR3 consists of 14 residues. The V end was cut by 5 bases, the J end by 0 bases, with 10 bases between. CDR1 and CDR2 (germline): MDHEN, SYDVKM. The CDR3 DNA follows: TGTGCCAGCAGTCCATCATTCATGAACACTGAAGCTTTCTTT. This codes for CASSPSFMNTEAFF.

V is TRBV7-8 and J is TRBJ2-5; TRBD2 aligns across 10 bases. Per the germline V gene, CDR1 is SGHVS and CDR2 is FQNEAQ. The CDR3 loop spans 16 amino acids. V shed 5 bases, J shed 4 bases, and the junction held 10 bases outside the gene matches. The CDR3 sequence is CASSTLAGDPRETQYF. CDR3 bases: TGTGCCAGCAGCACCCTAGCGGGGGACCCCCGAGAGACCCAGTACTTC. Looking up the rest from reference TRBV7-8 and TRBJ2-5 gives the full variable domain: GAGVSQSPRYKVAKRGQDVALRCDPISGHVSLFWYQQALGQGPEFLTYFQNEAQLDKSGLPSDRFFAERPEGSVSTLKIQRTQQEDSAVYLCASSTLAGDPRETQYFGPGTRLLVL.

J is TRBJ2-7 and V is TRBV13, with TRBD2 matching 15 bases. This CDR3 has 15 amino acids. Losses at the gene ends were 4 bases for V and 6 bases for J; bases not matched to a gene: 4. From germline, CDR1 is PRHDT and CDR2 FYEKMQ (reference sequence). For the CDR3, the DNA is TGTGCCAGCAGCTCACCGGGACTAGCGGGAGGCGAGCAGTACTTC. Amino acid sequence: CASSSPGLAGGEQYF.

This chain links TRBV4-1 with TRBJ2-3; D gene ambiguous. Germline V gene lookup returns CDR1 MGHRA and CDR2 YSYEKL. V was pared by 1 base and J by 0 bases, with 14 bases between. The CDR3 has 17 amino acids. As DNA, the CDR3 is TGCGCCAGCAGCCAAGTTGACCCCAGGCTAAGCACAGATACGCAGTATTTT. This codes for CASSQVDPRLSTDTQYF.

The chain combines TRBV5-1 with TRBJ2-7, with 11 nucleotides matching TRBD2. The V gene's germline CDR1 is SGHRS and CDR2 YFSETQ. This CDR3 region has 15 residues. J gave up 3 bases and V 3 bases, and 5 bases lay outside the gene matches. In DNA, the CDR3 is TGCGCCAGCAGCTCTTTAGCGGGGGGGTTCTACGAGCAGTACTTC. The encoded protein is CASSSLAGGFYEQYF.

The chain carries TRBV19 and TRBJ2-7; a possible D gene is TRBD1 (5 bases). This CDR3 spans 13 amino acids. The germline V gene encodes CDR1 LNHDA and CDR2 SQIVND (reference sequence). Trimming took 0 bases from V and 6 from J, leaving 9 bases between them. The CDR3 DNA sequence: TGTGCCAGTAGTATAGACAGGGCCGGCGAGCAGTACTTC. It is translated as CASSIDRAGEQYF.

This clone was detected only once. The chain uses TRBV5-6 and TRBJ2-5, with TRBD1 matching over 9 bases. This CDR3 is built from 14 residues. The V gene's germline CDR1 is SGHDT and CDR2 YYEEEE. The V and J ends lost 2 bases and 5 bases, in that order; junction bases with no gene match: 4. CDR3: CASSFGQGSETQYF. The CDR3 coding sequence is TGTGCCAGCAGCTTCGGACAGGGGAGCGAGACCCAGTACTTC.

V is TRBV6-1 and J is TRBJ2-7; TRBD1 matches at 8 bases. Germline V lookup: CDR1 MNHNS, CDR2 SASEGT. Germline trimming cut 4 bases from V and 0 bases from J; bases unmatched to any gene: 2. The CDR3 spans 14 residues. The CDR3 nucleotides read TGTGCCAGCAGTGGACAGGGGAGCTCCTACGAGCAGTACTTC. Its protein product is CASSGQGSSYEQYF.